Reported below is one T cell receptor (beta chain). Its antigen is currently not known. The input lacks base qualities; no much larger clone sits a single base away. Relative to germline, V is missing 7 bases and J is missing 7 bases, with 15 bases of the junction outside any gene match. Looking up the germline V gene yields CDR1 MNHEY and CDR2 SVGAGI. The CDR3 runs 15 amino acids, cysteine and phenylalanine included. The kept DNA is CDR3 alone, 45 bases in frame from the first base. A single peripheral blood draw of about 116 mL on average was collected from each donor into heparinised tubes. Using a panel that included CD45RO, CCR7, CD25, CD127, CD95 and CD27, naive, central memory, regulatory and stem cell-like memory CD4+ T cells were sorted on a BD FACSAria II. Every sorted population had a purity above 95%. PBMCs were separated immediately by Lymphoprep density gradient centrifugation and were stained directly, without being cultured. So that batch effects would be minimized, each experiment stained and sorted samples in pairs, pairing one healthy donor with one patient.

The data were taken from a study of beta chain features in type 1 diabetes listed by TCRdb under 2018. With respect to the entire study: Mean age, gender distribution, total cell number and subset yield did not differ between patients and healthy donors. Across all samples, around 99 million sorted cells were examined, and cell number per subset correlated strongly with RNA yield. Regulatory and stem cell-like memory subsets were isolated from only 8 patients and about eight healthy donors, whereas naive and central memory subsets came from all 30 or so donors. The study compared the TCRB repertoires of sorted circulating CD4+ T cell subsets in recently diagnosed type 1 diabetes patients with those in matched healthy donors. The investigation overall reported the following: A moderate but significant shortening of TCRB CDR3 length was observed in type 1 diabetes patients in all four CD4+ subsets. Only small numbers of individuals were included in the HLA sub-analyses, which left unresolved whether HLA type had any influence on TCRB rearrangement. PCR may preferentially amplify shorter templates, but because patient and control samples were amplified and corrected together, any resulting skew would affect both groups equally. Naive, central memory and regulatory TCRB repertoires appeared more similar among patients than among healthy donors. Sequencing cDNA rather than genomic DNA could over-represent highly expressing activated cells, although activation and CD3 levels did not differ between groups. At VDJ recombination sites, patients with type 1 diabetes made fewer insertions and deleted more nucleotides, a pattern implying thymic rearrangement abnormalities.

The entire isolated RNA was reverse transcribed using the High Capacity cDNA Reverse Transcription Kit, and thus expressed TCRB transcripts were sequenced. Naive, central memory and regulatory T cell samples underwent deep immunoSEQ sequencing, averaging about 3.3 million total reads per sample. After sorted cells were lysed in RLT buffer, RNA was extracted with DNase-treated RNeasy Micro or Mini kits, with the choice depending on cell number. To prevent cross-contamination, every cell subset was processed on its own, while patient and healthy donor samples were processed together. The immunoSEQ multiplex PCR was used to amplify TCRB sequences from cDNA, yielding 87-bp fragments that span the CDR3 region. The amplicons were sequenced using the Illumina HiSeq platform. The source study handled its data this way. PCR bias was computationally corrected using synthetic template baselines, reads within Hamming distance 2 were collapsed, and singletons that could not be merged were discarded. By aligning reads against IMGT, V, D and J genes, CDR3 length, and insertions or deletions at six rearrangement sites were assigned. Clonotype counts were normalized to sorted cell number within each subset before computing true diversity and Gini coefficients with the tcR R package. Repertoire sharing was quantified using the overlap coefficient calculated on TCRB nucleotide sequences. Out-of-frame TCRB sequences from naive cells were analyzed to stand in for the pre-selection repertoire. Held by TCRdb, this immuneACCESS table contains in-frame sequences only and omits some clones. Under half of the omission traces to an unresolved V gene where checked; the cause of the rest is unknown. D and trimming were read from the DNA, whereas the V and J calls and clone size are those reported in that table. In this sample the table shows more than 350,000 clones, approximately 10% of which occur a single time. The top ten constitute more than 0.045% of the sample.

The V and J segments used are TRBV6-5 and TRBJ1-1, with 7 central nucleotides matching TRBD1. The sample taken for sequencing was naive CD4+ T cells from blood. The intended sense of this specimen's cell subset or site label: true naive CD4+ T cells. The TCR originated in a woman under 30 in good health. The nucleotide sequence reads TGTGCCAGCAACCCACCGGGACAGATGAACGGTGAAGCTTTCTTT. Its protein reads: CASNPPGQMNGEAFF.